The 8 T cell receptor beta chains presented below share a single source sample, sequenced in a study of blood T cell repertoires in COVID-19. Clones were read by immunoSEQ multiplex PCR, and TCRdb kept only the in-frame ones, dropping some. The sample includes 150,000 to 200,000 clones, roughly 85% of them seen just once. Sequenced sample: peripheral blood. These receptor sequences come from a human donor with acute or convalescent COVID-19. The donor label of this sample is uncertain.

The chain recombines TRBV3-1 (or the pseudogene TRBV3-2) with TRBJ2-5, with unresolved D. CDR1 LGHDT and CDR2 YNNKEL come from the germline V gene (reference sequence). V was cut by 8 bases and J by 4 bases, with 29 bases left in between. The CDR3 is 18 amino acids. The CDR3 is CASGRPSSSARFPETQYF. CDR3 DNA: TGTGCCAGCGGGCGCCCGAGTTCATCAGCCCGTTTTCCAGAGACCCAGTACTTC.

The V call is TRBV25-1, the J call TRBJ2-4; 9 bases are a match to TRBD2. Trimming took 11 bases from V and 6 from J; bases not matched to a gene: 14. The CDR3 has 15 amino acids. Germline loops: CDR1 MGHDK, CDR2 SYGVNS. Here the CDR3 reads CASSGAGGPRNIQYF. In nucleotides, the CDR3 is TGTGCCTCCTCCGGGGCGGGGGGGCCTAGAAACATTCAGTACTTC.

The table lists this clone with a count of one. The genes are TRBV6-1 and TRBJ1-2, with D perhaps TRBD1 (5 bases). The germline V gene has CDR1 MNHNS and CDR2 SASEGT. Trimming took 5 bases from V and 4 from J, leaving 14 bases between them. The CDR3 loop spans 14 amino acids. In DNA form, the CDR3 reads TGTGCCAGCAGTCAGGGCGGGGGGATCTATGGCTACACCTTC. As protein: CASSQGGGIYGYTF.

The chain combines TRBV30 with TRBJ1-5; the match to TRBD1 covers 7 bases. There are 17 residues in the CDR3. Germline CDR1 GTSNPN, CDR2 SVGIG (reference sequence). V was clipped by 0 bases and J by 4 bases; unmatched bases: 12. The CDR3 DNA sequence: TGTGCCTGGAGTGTAAAGACCCTGACAGGGTATAATCAGCCCCAGCATTTT. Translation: CAWSVKTLTGYNQPQHF.

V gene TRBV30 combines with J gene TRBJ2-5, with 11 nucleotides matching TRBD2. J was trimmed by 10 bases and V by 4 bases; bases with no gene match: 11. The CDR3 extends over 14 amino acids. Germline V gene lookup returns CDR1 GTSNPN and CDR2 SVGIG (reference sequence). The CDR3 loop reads CAWTKGLAGLVQYF. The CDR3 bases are TGTGCCTGGACCAAAGGACTAGCGGGCCTTGTCCAGTACTTC.

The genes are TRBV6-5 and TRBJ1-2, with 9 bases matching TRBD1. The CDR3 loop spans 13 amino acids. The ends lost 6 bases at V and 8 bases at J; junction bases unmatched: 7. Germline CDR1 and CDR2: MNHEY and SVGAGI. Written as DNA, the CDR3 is TGTGCCAGCAGCATACAGGGGGCGCGGGGCTACACCTTC. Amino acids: CASSIQGARGYTF.

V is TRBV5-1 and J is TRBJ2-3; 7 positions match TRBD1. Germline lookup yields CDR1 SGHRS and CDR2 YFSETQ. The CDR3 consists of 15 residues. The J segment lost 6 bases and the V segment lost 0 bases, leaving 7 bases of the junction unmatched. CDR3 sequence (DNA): TGCGCCAGCAGCTTGGGAAGACAGGGAAAGGATACGCAGTATTTT. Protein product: CASSLGRQGKDTQYF. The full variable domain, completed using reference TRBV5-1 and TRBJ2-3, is KAGVTQTPRYLIKTRGQQVTLSCSPISGHRSVSWYQQTPGQGLQFLFEYFSETQRNKGNFPGRFSGRQFSNSRSEMNVSTLELGDSALYLCASSLGRQGKDTQYFGPGTRLTVL.

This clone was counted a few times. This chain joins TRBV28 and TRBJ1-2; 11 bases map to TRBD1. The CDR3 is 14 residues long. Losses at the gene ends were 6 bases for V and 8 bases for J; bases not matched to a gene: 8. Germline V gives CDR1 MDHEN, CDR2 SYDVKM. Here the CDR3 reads CASSSGQGAQGYTF. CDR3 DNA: TGTGCCAGCAGCTCCGGACAGGGGGCGCAAGGCTACACCTTC.